The present TCR beta chain was sequenced within a study of CD8+ T cells in alopecia areata. Study-level background: Twice a day, 5 to 10 mg of oral tofacitinib was administered to treated patients. Study-level findings and limits: Mice gave a clearer picture of TCR sharing than patients did, possibly for HLA-related reasons. Lesional tissue from the scalp (especially in alopecia totalis/universalis) showed higher clonality than normal scalp.

The CDR3 sequence is 14 residues long. The germline V gene has CDR1 SGHRS and CDR2 YFSETQ. With 4 bases removed from V and 4 bases from J, the gap between germline ends came to 15 bases. As regards this clone: Its matching antigen is unknown.

TCR sequencing used cDNA made by reverse transcription of extracted RNA. The table came from immunoSEQ multiplex PCR; TCRdb's copy has only in-frame clones and leaves some out. The sample has some 240,000 clones, 57% seen once. The TCR sequence derives from a human donor with alopecia areata. The sample here was CD4+ T cells sorted from blood, taken at week 0. V usage is TRBV5-1 and J usage is TRBJ2-7; D uncertain. The CDR3 region is CASSKNSEPYEQYF. CDR3 in DNA: TGCGCCAGCAGCAAAAACAGTGAACCTTACGAGCAGTACTTC.